Listed here are 21 T cell receptor beta chains from one sample, sequenced in a study of human T cells and chemical hapten exposure. Time point given: patch test 1, 2 weeks after DPC sensitization. Treatment of the sample: therapeutic diphenylcyclopropenone sensitization with weekly scalp DPC. TCRdb reprocessed the RACE reads with MiXCR, giving one entry per CDR3 protein. The sample carries 180,000 or so distinct CDR3 sequences, approximately 14% recorded once. The specimen was whole blood, collected in connection with sensitization to the hapten diphenylcyclopropenone (DPC). The source of these receptors is a woman in her 30s with alopecia areata. Some clones in this sample may be carry-over from other donors' samples.

This clonotype was counted only a few times. The chain carries TRBV10-3 and TRBJ2-1; the match to TRBD1 covers 8 bases. V gave up 6 bases and J gave up 7 bases; unmatched junction bases: 8. The germline gives CDR1 ENHRY, CDR2 SYGVKD. The CDR3 runs to 14 residues. The CDR3 region has the DNA TGTGCCATCAGCCTTCAGGGGGCTCTAAATGAGCAGTTCTTC. It yields the protein CAISLQGALNEQFF.

This clonotype was recorded a few times. The J gene is TRBJ1-2, the V gene TRBV3-1; 8 nucleotides align to TRBD1. Trimming at V came to 4 bases and at J to 8 bases, leaving 15 bases not matched to a gene. Germline assignment: CDR1 LGHDT and CDR2 YNNKEL (reference sequence). The CDR3 is 16 residues long. CDR3 sequence reads: CASSPNPAQGARGYTF. CDR3 sequence (DNA): TGTGCCAGCAGCCCAAATCCAGCCCAGGGGGCCAGGGGCTACACCTTC.

This clonotype was counted at least ten times. V is TRBV7-9 and J is TRBJ1-2; D is unresolved. Germline lookup yields CDR1 SEHNR and CDR2 FQNEAQ (reference sequence). V dropped 1 base and J dropped 8 bases, with 17 bases sitting between them. The CDR3 covers 15 residues. CDR3 sequence reads: CASSLGQDDRRGYTF. DNA of the CDR3: TGTGCCAGCAGCTTAGGCCAGGACGACCGGCGGGGCTACACCTTC.

This clonotype was observed at least ten times. The CDR3 sequence: CASSSGYQETQYF. The CDR3 DNA sequence: TGTGCCAGCAGTTCCGGGTACCAAGAGACCCAGTACTTC. This chain links TRBV28 with TRBJ2-5, with D unresolved. The CDR3 loop spans 13 amino acids. Deletions cut 4 bases from V and 0 bases from J, with 6 bases between. The germline V gene encodes CDR1 MDHEN and CDR2 SYDVKM.

This clonotype has a handful of counts. The V gene is TRBV7-8, the J gene TRBJ1-3, with 9 bases aligning to TRBD1. J lost 0 bases, V lost 5 bases, and 5 bases had no gene match. Germline CDR1 SGHVS, CDR2 FQNEAQ. The CDR3 length is 16 residues. The CDR3 DNA follows: TGTGCCAGCAGCCCTACAGGGGGCCCCTCTGGAAACACCATATATTTT. Protein product: CASSPTGGPSGNTIYF.

This clonotype was recorded a few times. J is TRBJ1-5 and V is TRBV19; D unresolved. Germline CDR1 and CDR2: LNHDA and SQIVND (reference sequence). CDR3 length: 18 residues. V lost 3 bases to trimming and J lost 0 bases, with 18 bases between them. In DNA form, the CDR3 reads TGTGCCAGTAGTATCCCCTGGTCCGGAGGGCCTAGCAATCAGCCCCAGCATTTT. This encodes CASSIPWSGGPSNQPQHF.

The V and J genes are TRBV7-2 and TRBJ1-6; D is possibly TRBD1 (5 bases). From germline, CDR1 is SGHTA and CDR2 FQGNSA. The V gene lost 4 bases and the J gene lost 6 bases, with 13 bases spanning the gap. CDR3 length equals 15 residues. CDR3 sequence: CASSSLRAANSPLHF. DNA of the CDR3: TGTGCCAGCAGCTCTCTCAGGGCCGCTAATTCACCCCTCCACTTT.

This clonotype was detected many times. V and J are TRBV6-2 or TRBV6-3 and TRBJ2-2; 7 positions agree with TRBD2. CDR1 and CDR2 (germline): MNHEY, SVGEGT. This CDR3 region has 15 residues. Trimming at V came to 6 bases and at J to 4 bases, leaving 8 bases not matched to a gene. CDR3 bases: TGTGCCAGCAGGGGCTTGAGCGGGGTCACCGGGGAGCTGTTTTTT. Its protein product is CASRGLSGVTGELFF.

About this clonotype itself: This clone may be a read error of a much larger clone one base away. V and J are TRBV7-8 and TRBJ2-7, with D perhaps given as TRBD1 or TRBD2 (5 bases each). V lost 3 bases and J 0 bases, leaving 12 bases between the germline ends. The CDR3 runs to 15 residues. Germline-derived CDR1 and CDR2 are SGHVS and FQNEAQ. CDR3 coding DNA: TGTGCCAGCAGCTTTGGGGCAGGGAGCTCCTACGAGCAGTACTTC. Residues: CASSFGAGSSYEQYF.

This chain connects TRBV6-2 or TRBV6-3 to TRBJ2-7; D is unresolved. The CDR3 is made up of 13 amino acids. Between the trimmed V and J ends, which lost 8 bases and 3 bases, there was a span of 14 bases. Germline lookup yields CDR1 MNHEY and CDR2 SVGEGT. CDR3 amino acids: CASLSPPLYEQYF. CDR3 nucleotide sequence: TGTGCCAGCCTTTCGCCCCCCCTCTACGAGCAGTACTTC.

The J gene is TRBJ1-2, the V gene TRBV4-3; D is unresolved. The CDR3 is made up of 12 amino acids. In germline, CDR1 is LGHNA, CDR2 YSLEER. V dropped 1 base and J dropped 13 bases, with 13 bases sitting between them. This CDR3 reads CASSQVASGFTF. DNA for the CDR3: TGCGCCAGCAGCCAAGTTGCCTCCGGGTTCACCTTC.

This chain links TRBV7-9 with TRBJ1-6; 11 positions match TRBD1. This CDR3 region has 15 residues. Losses at the gene ends were 4 bases for V and 7 bases for J; bases not matched to a gene: 3. Germline CDR1 is SEHNR and CDR2 is FQNEAQ (reference sequence). The CDR3 loop reads CASSYGTGGNSPLHF. In nucleotides, the CDR3 is TGTGCCAGCAGCTACGGGACAGGGGGAAATTCACCCCTCCACTTT.

A few counts support this clonotype. The rearrangement uses TRBV6-2 or TRBV6-3 and TRBJ2-2, with 8 positions matching TRBD2. In germline, CDR1 is MNHEY, CDR2 SVGEGT. The CDR3 is made up of 15 amino acids. V shed 6 bases, J shed 5 bases, and the junction held 8 bases outside the gene matches. The CDR3 sequence: CASRPSGGGTGELFF. The CDR3 nucleotides are TGTGCCAGCAGACCGAGCGGGGGCGGAACCGGGGAGCTGTTTTTT.

V usage is TRBV30 and J usage is TRBJ1-2; possible D gene TRBD1, 6 bases. V was shortened by 0 bases and J by 8 bases, with 22 bases between the two germline ends. CDR1 is GTSNPN and CDR2 is SVGIG in the germline V gene (reference sequence). The CDR3 consists of 16 residues. CDR3 residues: CAWSVLTRTAYRGYTF. Written as DNA, the CDR3 is TGTGCCTGGAGTGTATTGACCCGGACAGCTTACCGAGGCTACACCTTC.

The gene calls are TRBV7-2 and TRBJ2-4; 7 nucleotides agree with TRBD1. Trimming cost V 4 bases and J 0 bases; bases outside gene matches: 9. This CDR3 spans 17 amino acids. The germline CDR1 and CDR2 sequences are SGHTA and FQGNSA. The CDR3 protein is CASSSPTGTLAKNIQYF. The CDR3 DNA is TGTGCCAGCAGCTCCCCGACAGGGACCTTAGCCAAAAACATTCAGTACTTC.

This clonotype was counted between two and nine times. This sequence joins TRBV12-3 or TRBV12-4 and TRBJ2-3, with 8 bases that match TRBD2. With V trimmed by 4 bases and J by 3 bases, 12 bases remained unmatched. The CDR3 has 17 residues. DNA for the CDR3: TGTGCCAGCAGTTCGGGGACTAGTCATTTTGGGACAGATACGCAGTATTTT. Protein sequence: CASSSGTSHFGTDTQYF.

The rearrangement uses TRBV7-9 and TRBJ1-1; a possible D gene is TRBD1 (6 bases). Trimming stripped 3 bases from V and 11 bases from J, with 16 bases between. The CDR3 is 13 amino acids. The V gene's germline CDR1 is SEHNR and CDR2 FQNEAQ (reference sequence). The CDR3 DNA reads as TGTGCCAGCAGCTTCATGGAAGGGGGAGAGGCTTTCTTT. This codes for CASSFMEGGEAFF.

This clonotype showed up just a few times. The V and J genes are TRBV10-3 and TRBJ2-7; D perhaps matches TRBD1 (6 bases). Germline lookup yields CDR1 ENHRY and CDR2 SYGVKD. CDR3 length: 13 amino acids. Trimming shortened V by 6 bases and J by 5 bases, and 14 bases separated the two germline ends. DNA for the CDR3: TGTGCCATCAGAATCTCAGGGGCGGACGAGCAGTACTTC. This gives the protein CAIRISGADEQYF.

The chain is built from TRBV6-2 or TRBV6-3 and TRBJ1-3; no reliable D call. The germline gives CDR1 MNHEY, CDR2 SVGEGT. V lost 6 bases, J lost 0 bases, and 12 bases lay in between. This CDR3 comprises 15 residues. CDR3: CASSPTGTSGNTIYF. Here the CDR3 DNA reads TGTGCCAGCAGCCCCACCGGTACCTCTGGAAACACCATATATTTT.

This clonotype showed up just a few times. The chain carries TRBV7-2 and TRBJ1-5, with D possibly TRBD1 on 5 matching bases. Trimming shortened V by 5 bases and J by 4 bases, and 21 bases separated the two germline ends. This CDR3 comprises 17 residues. Germline CDR1 reads SGHTA; CDR2 reads FQGNSA. The DNA for the CDR3 is TGTGCCAGCAGCCCGGAGGAGTTGGGGAGGGGAAATCAGCCCCAGCATTTT. It codes for CASSPEELGRGNQPQHF.

Many counts were recorded for this clonotype. This chain joins TRBV30 and TRBJ1-5, with D possibly being TRBD1 (6 bases). The CDR3 totals 14 residues. CDR1 and CDR2 from the germline V gene are GTSNPN and SVGIG (reference sequence). V was cut by 1 base and J by 3 bases, with 10 bases left in between. CDR3 DNA: TGTGCCTGGAGTGGGGGACACCACAATCAGCCCCAGCATTTT. Protein: CAWSGGHHNQPQHF.